These 27 T cell receptor beta chains came from one sample sequenced in a study of CD8+CD57+ T cells in acquired aplastic anemia. Selection for sequencing was limited to patients who had shown CD8+CD57+ cell expansion by flow cytometry. Genomic DNA provided the template from which TCR beta VDJ and CDR3 profiles were obtained. Each CDR3 protein gets one entry after TCRdb re-called the reads with MiXCR. The sample holds 220,000 or so distinct CDR3 sequences; over 55% are singletons and the top ten take roughly 62%. Source material: sorted CD4+, CD8+, or CD8+CD57+ T cells (not recorded which) from PBMCs. The receptors originated from a human donor with aplastic anemia.

The chain carries TRBV10-3 and TRBJ2-1; TRBD1 might be the D (6 bases). The CDR3 has 14 residues. Trimming removed 6 bases from V and 7 bases from J, with 16 bases in between. CDR1 and CDR2 from the germline V gene are ENHRY and SYGVKD. CDR3 bases: TGTGCCATCAGCAGGGACACAGTAGTGAATGAGCAGTTCTTC. It translates to CAISRDTVVNEQFF.

This rearrangement joins TRBV7-2 to TRBJ2-5, with D possibly TRBD1 on 5 matching bases. The CDR3 extends over 15 amino acids. Between the trimmed V and J ends, which lost 0 bases and 4 bases, there was a span of 12 bases. Germline values: CDR1 SGHTA, CDR2 FQGNSA. The DNA for the CDR3 is TGTGCCAGCAGCTTAGCGACAAGGCAGGGAGAGACCCAGTACTTC. It translates to CASSLATRQGETQYF.

The V and J genes are TRBV12-3 or TRBV12-4 and TRBJ1-6, with no clear D. The CDR3 consists of 17 residues. The ends were cut back, 2 bases at V and 0 bases at J, with 11 bases in the middle. The DNA for the CDR3 is TGTGCCAGCAGTTTAAGGCAGGCCAACTCCTATAATTCACCCCTCCACTTT. Its translation: CASSLRQANSYNSPLHF.

This clonotype was seen a single time. One end of the junction fails to match germline, which may point to a read error. The chain uses TRBV12-3 or TRBV12-4 and TRBJ2-3, with 7 bases that match TRBD2. The CDR3 is made up of 13 amino acids. The CDR3 loop is CTSREGGSDTQYF. CDR3 DNA sequence: TGTACCAGCAGGGAGGGAGGATCAGATACGCAGTATTTT.

With respect to this clonotype: The junction departs from the called germline gene at one end, perhaps through a read error. The chain employs TRBV4-1 and TRBJ2-7, with 7 bases that match TRBD1. The CDR3 extends over 13 amino acids. The V gene's germline CDR1 is MGHRA and CDR2 YSYEKL. The CDR3 loop is CASSQDATGANSF. CDR3 DNA: TGCGCCAGCAGCCAAGATGCTACAGGGGCGAACTCCTTC.

This clonotype was observed a handful of times. The chain combines TRBV2 with TRBJ2-3, with D possibly TRBD2 on 6 matching bases. This CDR3 is built from 14 residues. Trimming stripped 7 bases from V and 5 bases from J, with 16 bases between. The germline gives CDR1 SNHLY, CDR2 FYNNEI. As DNA, the CDR3 is TGTGCCAGCAATAGCGGTCCCCAGGGAGATACGCAGTATTTT. It encodes CASNSGPQGDTQYF.

This clonotype was seen just once. J is TRBJ2-7 and V is TRBV7-3; unclear D gene. Germline V gene lookup returns CDR1 SGHTA and CDR2 FQGTGA. V was trimmed by 5 bases and J by 0 bases, leaving 8 bases between them. This CDR3 contains 13 residues. Here the CDR3 reads CASSIQSSYEQYF. In nucleotides, the CDR3 is TGTGCCAGCAGCATACAAAGCTCCTACGAGCAGTACTTC.

In this sample, this clonotype turned up once. The junction shows a germline mismatch at one end, possibly a read error. This sequence joins TRBV5-1 and TRBJ2-7, with D perhaps TRBD2 (6 bases). The CDR3 sequence is 13 residues long. Germline V CDR1 and CDR2: SGHRS, YFSETQ. The CDR3 is CASSFGSPNEQYF. As DNA, the CDR3 is TGTGCCAGCAGCTTCGGGAGTCCCAACGAGCAGTACTTC.

The rearrangement links TRBV20-1 to TRBJ2-7, with 9 bases aligning to TRBD1. Germline CDR1 reads DFQATT; CDR2 reads SNEGSKA (reference sequence). CDR3 length: 13 residues. V shed 3 bases and J 5 bases; nucleotides not matched to a gene: 5. As DNA, the CDR3 is TGCAGTGCTAGGGGAGGACAGGGGAACGAGCAGTACTTC. Translation: CSARGGQGNEQYF.

Many counts were recorded for this clonotype. V usage is TRBV7-9 and J usage is TRBJ2-3, with D tentatively TRBD2 (5 bases). This CDR3 has 13 residues. The germline V and J ends were trimmed by 10 bases and 2 bases, with 13 bases remaining between them. CDR1 and CDR2 from the germline V gene are SEHNR and FQNEAQ (reference sequence). CDR3 nucleotides: TGTGCCATCGCGGGCCCCGTCACAGATACGCAGTATTTT. It is translated as CAIAGPVTDTQYF.

As regards this clonotype: Germline and junction disagree at one end, which may indicate a read error. The V gene is TRBV20-1, the J gene TRBJ2-1; D is unclear. Germline-derived CDR1 and CDR2 are DFQATT and SNEGSKA (reference sequence). CDR3 length: 12 residues. The CDR3 DNA reads TGCAGTGCTAGGGTCACCTACAATGAGCAGCTCTTC. Residues: CSARVTYNEQLF.

J is TRBJ2-7 and V is TRBV20-1, with D perhaps matching TRBD1 (5 bases). This CDR3 is built from 14 residues. Trimming took off 0 bases at V and 0 bases at J, with 9 bases between the two ends. CDR1 and CDR2 (germline): DFQATT, SNEGSKA (reference sequence). The CDR3 sequence is CSARDQQVSYEQYF. CDR3 DNA: TGCAGTGCTAGAGATCAACAGGTCTCCTACGAGCAGTACTTC.

V gene TRBV2 combines with J gene TRBJ1-1; possibly TRBD1 for D (6 bases). V lost 6 bases to trimming and J lost 5 bases, with 16 bases between them. CDR1 is SNHLY and CDR2 is FYNNEI in the germline V gene. The CDR3 sequence is 14 residues long. The chain's CDR3 is CASSNLQGVTEAFF. DNA of the CDR3: TGTGCCAGCAGCAATCTACAGGGTGTGACTGAAGCTTTCTTT.

V usage is TRBV5-1 and J usage is TRBJ1-1; no clear D. Trimming shortened V by 4 bases and J by 2 bases, and 12 bases separated the two germline ends. The germline V gene encodes CDR1 SGHRS and CDR2 YFSETQ. The CDR3 totals 14 residues. CDR3 bases: TGCGCCAGCAGCCCCAATCAGGAAAACACTGAAGCTTTCTTT. It specifies CASSPNQENTEAFF.

The chain employs TRBV5-1 and TRBJ1-1, with a possible D match to TRBD1 (6 bases). The length of the CDR3 is 17 residues. Looked up from germline, CDR1 is SGHRS and CDR2 is YFSETQ. With 4 bases removed from V and 0 bases from J, the gap between germline ends came to 19 bases. As DNA, the CDR3 is TGCGCCAGCAGCGCTGGCGGCAGGGGACACATGAACACTGAAGCTTTCTTT. It specifies CASSAGGRGHMNTEAFF.

This clonotype was seen a handful of times. The chain is built from TRBV19 and TRBJ1-6, with TRBD1 matching 11 bases. V lost 6 bases, J lost 9 bases, and 7 bases stayed unmatched. This CDR3 spans 15 amino acids. The germline CDR1 and CDR2 sequences are LNHDA and SQIVND (reference sequence). CDR3 coding DNA: TGTGCCAGTAGCATGAGGACAGGGGGCTCTTCACCCCTCCACTTT. Translated: CASSMRTGGSSPLHF.

V gene TRBV19 combines with J gene TRBJ2-1, with unresolved D. Trimming shortened V by 0 bases and J by 4 bases, and 4 bases separated the two germline ends. Germline V gene sequence: CDR1 LNHDA, CDR2 SQIVND (reference sequence). The CDR3 loop spans 13 amino acids. Here the CDR3 reads CASSIEPYNEQFF. Here the CDR3 DNA reads TGTGCCAGTAGTATAGAACCTTACAATGAGCAGTTCTTC.

J is TRBJ2-3 and V is TRBV14, with no clear D. The CDR3 length is 13 residues. The V end lost 4 bases, the J end lost 6 bases, and 11 bases lay between the germline ends. CDR1 SGHDN and CDR2 FVKESK come from the germline V gene. The CDR3 nucleotides are TGTGCCAGCAGCCTAGCAGCCTCGGATACGCAGTATTTT. Translation: CASSLAASDTQYF.

The rearrangement uses TRBV9 and TRBJ2-7; 9 bases map to TRBD2. The V gene's germline CDR1 is SGDLS and CDR2 YYNGEE. The CDR3 covers 15 residues. Trimming at V came to 4 bases and at J to 4 bases, leaving 9 bases not matched to a gene. Here the CDR3 reads CASSSAAGGGYEQYF. Written as DNA, the CDR3 is TGTGCCAGCAGCTCGGCGGCGGGAGGGGGGTACGAGCAGTACTTC.

This clonotype was seen a few times. This chain joins TRBV7-9 and TRBJ1-2; 11 bases map to TRBD1. The germline V gene encodes CDR1 SEHNR and CDR2 FQNEAQ (reference sequence). Losses at the gene ends were 5 bases for V and 7 bases for J; bases not matched to a gene: 3. This CDR3 contains 13 residues. The CDR3 loop reads CASSEGQGGGYTF. CDR3 bases: TGTGCCAGCAGCGAGGGACAGGGGGGTGGCTACACCTTC.

The J gene is TRBJ2-1, the V gene TRBV7-9; TRBD1 matches 7 bases. The CDR3 contains 14 residues. The J segment lost 8 bases and the V segment lost 6 bases, leaving 10 bases of the junction unmatched. CDR1 is SEHNR, CDR2 FQNEAQ, per germline (reference sequence). The CDR3 sequence: CASSSTDRNDEQFF. In nucleotides, the CDR3 is TGTGCCAGCAGTTCCACGGACAGGAATGATGAGCAGTTCTTC.

The chain has TRBV19 and TRBJ2-7; D perhaps matches TRBD1 (6 bases). Germline V CDR1 and CDR2: LNHDA, SQIVND (reference sequence). This CDR3 region has 13 residues. Trimming stripped 5 bases from V and 3 bases from J, with 11 bases between. In nucleotides, the CDR3 is TGTGCCAGTAGTGTAACAGGGAACTACGAGCAGTACTTC. Its protein product is CASSVTGNYEQYF.

This clonotype was counted a single time. This sequence joins TRBV24-1 and TRBJ2-1; 8 bases are a match to TRBD1. Trimming at V came to 3 bases and at J to 6 bases, leaving 15 bases not matched to a gene. The CDR3 spans 18 residues. CDR1 and CDR2 (germline): KGHDR, SFDVKD. The CDR3 loop is CATSDVGQGNRNGNEQFF. The DNA for the CDR3 is TGTGCCACCAGTGATGTCGGACAGGGAAACCGCAACGGCAATGAGCAGTTCTTC.

The chain recombines TRBV10-3 with TRBJ2-3, with 10 bases lining up with TRBD1. Germline V CDR1 and CDR2: ENHRY, SYGVKD. The CDR3 covers 15 residues. Trimming cost V 7 bases and J 6 bases; bases outside gene matches: 10. The CDR3 nucleotides read TGTGCCATCACCGCCGGGACAGGGGTGCGTGATACGCAGTATTTT. It encodes CAITAGTGVRDTQYF.

The chain is built from TRBV20-1 and TRBJ1-1; possibly TRBD1 for D (5 bases). CDR1 and CDR2 from the germline V gene are DFQATT and SNEGSKA (reference sequence). CDR3 length: 11 residues. Trimming pared 3 bases from V and 11 bases from J, leaving 13 bases between. CDR3 bases: TGCAGTGCTAGTGACGCCCGGGGGGCTTTCTTT. The encoded protein is CSASDARGAFF.

This clonotype was detected once. The chain has TRBV7-3 and TRBJ1-2; 9 nucleotides line up with TRBD1. CDR3 length: 16 residues. Per germline, CDR1 SGHTA and CDR2 FQGTGA. The trim removed 5 bases at V and 5 bases at J, leaving 12 bases unmatched. The CDR3 sequence is CASSQEPRDRAYGYTF. CDR3 sequence (DNA): TGTGCCAGCAGCCAAGAGCCCCGGGACAGGGCATATGGCTACACCTTC. The whole variable domain, remainder taken from reference TRBV7-3 and TRBJ1-2, is GAGVSQTPSNKVTEKGKYVELRCDPISGHTALYWYRQSLGQGPEFLIYFQGTGAADDSGLPNDRFFAVRPEGSVSTLKIQRTERGDSAVYLCASSQEPRDRAYGYTFGSGTRLTVV.

The chain combines TRBV2 with TRBJ1-1, with D maybe TRBD1 (5 bases). Trimming removed 6 bases from V and 4 bases from J, with 12 bases in between. The germline V gene encodes CDR1 SNHLY and CDR2 FYNNEI. The CDR3 sequence is 13 residues long. This CDR3 reads CASRRDAGTEAFF. CDR3 coding DNA: TGTGCCAGCAGGCGGGACGCGGGCACTGAAGCTTTCTTT.